Listed below are T cell receptor beta chains from one sample, sequenced in a study of OX40 agonist ivuxolimab in advanced cancers. Generated by immunoSEQ multiplex PCR, the TCRdb table keeps only in-frame clones and is missing some. Altogether about 84,000 clones are present, 94% being singletons, with the ten largest covering approximately 9.9%. The sample here was CD4+ or CD8+ T cells sorted from blood, taken in a trial of the OX40 agonist ivuxolimab. The receptor set was obtained from an adult with an advanced solid tumor such as melanoma, head and neck, liver or kidney cancer. The CDR3 runs from the conserved cysteine through the conserved F or W. Fields, in order: J gene, V gene, CDR3 protein.

TRBJ2-1 TRBV5-4 CASSLALGGPEQFF
TRBJ2-7 TRBV2 CASSEPGEVSAKYEQYF
TRBJ1-6 TRBV7-9 CASSVTGTESLRASLHF
TRBJ2-3 TRBV9 CASSASGADTQYF
TRBJ2-1 TRBV5-5 CASRVNRDSHKRGEQFF
TRBJ2-7 TRBV28 CASSLDEDGSSYEQYF
TRBJ1-1 TRBV15 CATSQAGPTVMNTEAFF
TRBJ2-1 TRBV27 CASSLSSGNEQFF
TRBJ1-5 TRBV27 CASSLRQGGDSNQPQHF
TRBJ2-7 TRBV5-5 CASSLPGYEQYF
TRBJ1-3 TRBV6-1 CASSDLGSSGNTIYF
TRBJ2-2 TRBV29-1 CSVGLQGHRGAVF
TRBJ2-3 TRBV5-6 CASSLVGDTQYF
TRBJ1-5 TRBV30 CAWSYRDGQPQHF
TRBJ1-3 TRBV20-1 CSARSNTIYF
TRBJ1-4 TRBV10-3 CATSKDNEKLFF
TRBJ1-1 TRBV21-1 CASSNLRTGDTEAFF
TRBJ2-1 TRBV7-2 CASSFQALALYNEQFF
TRBJ1-1 TRBV6-6 CASSYPQGVGEAFF
TRBJ2-7 TRBV27 CASSFLQGYEQYF
TRBJ2-7 TRBV28 CASSLFAQGDEQYF
TRBJ2-3 TRBV9 CASSVVGSTDTQYF
TRBJ2-7 TRBV4-3 CASSIHLAGTPNGEQYF
TRBJ2-7 TRBV7-6 CASSLEASGYEQYF
TRBJ1-2 TRBV27 CATLGGRDYGYTF
TRBJ1-1 TRBV6-5 CASSSYREISGTEAFF
TRBJ1-1 TRBV25-1 CASSGPGQGKWYTEAFF
TRBJ2-5 TRBV7-9 CASSHPGTGVETQYF
TRBJ2-4 TRBV25-1 CASSDLGRDIQYF
TRBJ2-1 TRBV9 CASSVGQGDVVEQFF
TRBJ1-2 TRBV28 CASSVRTGGVYGYTF
TRBJ2-7 TRBV7-9 CASSLAGDREYF
TRBJ2-1 TRBV11-3 CASSIWTGYNEQFF
TRBJ2-1 TRBV7-2 CASSLKQREAYLYNEQFF
TRBJ2-1 TRBV27 CASSPRLASSYNEQFF
TRBJ2-1 TRBV6-6 CASSLANSYNEQFF
TRBJ2-3 TRBV6-1 CASSEDDSASFTDTQYF
TRBJ2-1 TRBV15 CATSRASSSYNEQFF
TRBJ1-1 TRBV11-2 CASSLVGQNTEAFF
TRBJ1-4 TRBV5-1 CASSLYAQTTNEKLFF
TRBJ2-1 TRBV14 CASSQDLAWGYNEQFF
TRBJ2-5 TRBV9 CASSGGTGYSETQYF
TRBJ2-7 TRBV21-1 CASSRDSYEQYF
TRBJ1-2 TRBV11-1 CASSWRAGKGYTF
TRBJ1-2 TRBV14 CASSQESRNGYTF
TRBJ2-7 TRBV6-5 CASSYTRDRGSYEQYF
TRBJ2-7 TRBV7-9 CASSSPGTATYEQYF
TRBJ2-7 TRBV6-1 CASNHRGSYEQYF
NA TRBV11-2 CASSPDRGIYYEQYF
TRBJ1-5 TRBV6-1 CASSEMDSNQPQHF
TRBJ1-2 TRBV13 CASSSDGGYTF
TRBJ2-1 TRBV5-1 CASSLETSGYNEQFF
TRBJ2-1 TRBV14 CASSQTTSSSYNEQFF
TRBJ2-4 TRBV5-4 CASSYGGGLAKNIQYF